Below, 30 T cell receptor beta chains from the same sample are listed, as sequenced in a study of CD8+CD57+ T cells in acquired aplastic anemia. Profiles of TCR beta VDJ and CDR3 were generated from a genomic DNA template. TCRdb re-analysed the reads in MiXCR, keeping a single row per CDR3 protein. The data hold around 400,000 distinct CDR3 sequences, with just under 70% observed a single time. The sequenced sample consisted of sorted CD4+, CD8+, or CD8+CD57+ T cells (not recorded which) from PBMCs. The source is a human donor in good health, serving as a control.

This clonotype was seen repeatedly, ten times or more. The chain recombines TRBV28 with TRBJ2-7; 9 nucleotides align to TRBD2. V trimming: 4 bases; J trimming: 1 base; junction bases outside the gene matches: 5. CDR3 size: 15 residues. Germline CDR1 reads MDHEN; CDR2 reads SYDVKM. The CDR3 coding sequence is TGTGCCAGCAGTTCCGTAGCGGGGGTTTCCTACGAGCAGTACTTC. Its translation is CASSSVAGVSYEQYF.

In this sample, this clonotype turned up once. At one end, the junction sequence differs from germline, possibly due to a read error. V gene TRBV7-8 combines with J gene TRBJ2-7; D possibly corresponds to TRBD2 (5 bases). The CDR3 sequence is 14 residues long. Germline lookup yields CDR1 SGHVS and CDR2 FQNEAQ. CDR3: CASSREGATNEQLF. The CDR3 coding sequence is TGTGCCAGCAGCCGTGAGGGAGCAACCAATGAGCAGTTGTTC.

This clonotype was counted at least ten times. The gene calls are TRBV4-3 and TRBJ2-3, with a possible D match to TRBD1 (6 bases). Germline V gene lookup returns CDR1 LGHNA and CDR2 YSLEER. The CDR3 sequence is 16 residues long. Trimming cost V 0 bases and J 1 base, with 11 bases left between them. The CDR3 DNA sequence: TGCGCCAGCAGCCAAGATAGGCGGACAGGCACAGATACGCAGTATTTT. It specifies CASSQDRRTGTDTQYF.

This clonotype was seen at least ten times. CDR3 coding DNA: TGTGCCAGTAGTCTACAGGGGGACACCGGGGAGCTGTTTTTT. It codes for CASSLQGDTGELFF. The rearrangement uses TRBV19 and TRBJ2-2; TRBD1 matches 8 bases. The CDR3 runs 14 residues. The germline V gene has CDR1 LNHDA and CDR2 SQIVND (reference sequence). Trimming cost V 5 bases and J 3 bases; bases outside gene matches: 2.

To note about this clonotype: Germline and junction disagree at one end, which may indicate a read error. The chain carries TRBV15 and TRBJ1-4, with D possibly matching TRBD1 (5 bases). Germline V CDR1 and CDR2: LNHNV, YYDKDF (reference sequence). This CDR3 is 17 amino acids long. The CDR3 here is CATSRDSRPLGGERQLF. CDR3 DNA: TGTGCCACCAGCAGAGATTCGAGACCTCTGGGGGGTGAAAGACAGTTGTTC.

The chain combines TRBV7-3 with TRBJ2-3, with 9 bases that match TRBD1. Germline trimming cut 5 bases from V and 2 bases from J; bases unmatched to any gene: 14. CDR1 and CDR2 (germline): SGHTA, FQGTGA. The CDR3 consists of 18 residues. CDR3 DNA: TGTGCCAGCAGCCAAGTCCCGGGACAGGGATCGGACACAGATACGCAGTATTTT. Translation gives CASSQVPGQGSDTDTQYF.

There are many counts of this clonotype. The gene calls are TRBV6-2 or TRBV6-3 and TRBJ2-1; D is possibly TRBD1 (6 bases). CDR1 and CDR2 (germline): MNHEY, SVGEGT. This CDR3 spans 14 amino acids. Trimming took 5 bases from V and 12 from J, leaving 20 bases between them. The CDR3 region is CASSTSLPDSRQFF. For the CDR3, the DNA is TGTGCCAGCAGTACATCACTCCCGGACAGCCGGCAGTTCTTC.

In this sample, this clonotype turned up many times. The CDR3, as DNA: TGTGCCAGCAGCTTGGATCTGGGGAGATTCACTGAAGCTTTCTTT. It is translated as CASSLDLGRFTEAFF. The rearrangement uses TRBV5-8 and TRBJ1-1, with D unresolved. V shed 0 bases and J shed 4 bases, with 13 bases lying between them. The CDR3 consists of 15 residues. The V gene's germline CDR1 is SGHTS and CDR2 YDEGEE.

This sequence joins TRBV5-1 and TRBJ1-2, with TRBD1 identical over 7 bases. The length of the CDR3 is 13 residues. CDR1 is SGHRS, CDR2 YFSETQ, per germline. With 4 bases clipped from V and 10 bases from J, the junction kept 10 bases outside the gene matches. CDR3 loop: CASSLGQEAYYTF. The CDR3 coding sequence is TGCGCCAGCAGCCTCGGACAGGAAGCCTACTACACCTTC.

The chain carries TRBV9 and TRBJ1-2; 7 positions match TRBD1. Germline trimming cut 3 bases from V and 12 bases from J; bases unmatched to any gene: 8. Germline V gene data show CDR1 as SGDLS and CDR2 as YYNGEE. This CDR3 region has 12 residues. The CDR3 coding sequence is TGTGCCAGCAGCGCGACAGGGTCTGGAAACACCTTC. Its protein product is CASSATGSGNTF.

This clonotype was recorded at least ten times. The CDR3 region has the DNA TGTGCCAGTAGTATGAAGCCCGAGGTTAGGACTGAAGCTTTCTTT. It encodes CASSMKPEVRTEAFF. J is TRBJ1-1 and V is TRBV19; D is unclear. V was pared by 3 bases and J by 5 bases, with 16 bases between. This CDR3 has 15 amino acids. Germline values: CDR1 LNHDA, CDR2 SQIVND (reference sequence).

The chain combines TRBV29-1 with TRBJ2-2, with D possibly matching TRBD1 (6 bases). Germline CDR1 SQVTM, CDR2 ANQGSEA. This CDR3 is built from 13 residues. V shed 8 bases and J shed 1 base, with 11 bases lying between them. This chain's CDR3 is CSYRALNTGELFF. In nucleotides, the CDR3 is TGCAGCTACAGGGCATTGAACACCGGGGAGCTGTTTTTT.

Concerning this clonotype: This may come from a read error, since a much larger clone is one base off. The CDR3 nucleotides read TGTGTCAGCAGTTCTCGGCCAGAGACCCAGTACTTC. This gives the protein CVSSSRPETQYF. J is TRBJ2-5 and V is TRBV6-5, with unresolved D. CDR3 length: 12 residues. The germline gives CDR1 MNHEY, CDR2 SVGAGI.

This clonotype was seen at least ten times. CDR3 residues: CASSPRRGGDTEAFF. The CDR3 DNA follows: TGTGCCAGCAGTCCCCGTCGGGGAGGGGACACTGAAGCTTTCTTT. The V and J genes are TRBV25-1 and TRBJ1-1, with D perhaps TRBD1 (5 bases). Germline V gives CDR1 MGHDK, CDR2 SYGVNS. The V and J ends lost 5 bases and 3 bases respectively, with 16 bases between them. The CDR3 totals 15 residues.

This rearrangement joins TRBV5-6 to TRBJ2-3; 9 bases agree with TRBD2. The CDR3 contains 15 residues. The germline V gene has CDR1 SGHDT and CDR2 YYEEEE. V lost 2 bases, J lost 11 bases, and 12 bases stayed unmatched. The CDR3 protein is CASSFGTSRDNEQYF. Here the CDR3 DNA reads TGTGCCAGCAGCTTCGGGACTAGCAGAGACAATGAGCAGTATTTT. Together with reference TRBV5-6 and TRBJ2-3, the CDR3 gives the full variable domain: DAGVTQSPTHLIKTRGQQVTLRCSPKSGHDTVSWYQQALGQGPQFIFQYYEEEERQRGNFPDRFSGHQFPNYSSELNVNALLLGDSALYLCASSFGTSRDNEQYFGPGTRLTVL.

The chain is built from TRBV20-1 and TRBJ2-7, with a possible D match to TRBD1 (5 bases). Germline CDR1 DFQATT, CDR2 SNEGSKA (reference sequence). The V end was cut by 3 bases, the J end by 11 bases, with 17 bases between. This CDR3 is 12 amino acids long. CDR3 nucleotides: TGCAGTGCTAGGAAGTCAGGGCTCGCTGAGTACTTC. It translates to CSARKSGLAEYF.

The CDR3 sequence is CASSVAAQGAYKQAFF. In DNA, the CDR3 is TGTGCCAGCAGCGTAGCGGCACAGGGGGCCTACAAGCAAGCTTTCTTT. The rearrangement uses TRBV9 and TRBJ1-1; 9 bases match TRBD1. Trimming took 0 bases from V and 9 from J; bases not matched to a gene: 12. The CDR3 sequence is 16 residues long. Per germline, CDR1 SGDLS and CDR2 YYNGEE.

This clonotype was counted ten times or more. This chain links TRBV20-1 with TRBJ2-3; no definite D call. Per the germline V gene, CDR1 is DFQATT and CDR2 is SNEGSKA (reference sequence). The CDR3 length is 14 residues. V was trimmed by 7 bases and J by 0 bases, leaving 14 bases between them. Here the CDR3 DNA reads TGCAGTGTCCGGCGCCCTACTAGCACAGATACGCAGTATTTT. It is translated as CSVRRPTSTDTQYF.

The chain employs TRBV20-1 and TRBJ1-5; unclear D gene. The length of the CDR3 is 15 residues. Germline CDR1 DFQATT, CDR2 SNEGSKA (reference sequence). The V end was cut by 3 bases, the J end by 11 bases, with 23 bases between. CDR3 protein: CSARKMGGEKKAQHF. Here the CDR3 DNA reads TGCAGTGCTAGGAAGATGGGAGGTGAAAAAAAGGCCCAGCATTTT.

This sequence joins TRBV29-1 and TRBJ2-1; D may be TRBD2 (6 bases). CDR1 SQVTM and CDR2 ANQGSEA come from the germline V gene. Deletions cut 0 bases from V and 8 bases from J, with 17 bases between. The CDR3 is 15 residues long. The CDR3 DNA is TGCAGCGTTGAAGATCTGGCCGGGGGAACCTATGAGCAGTTCTTC. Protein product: CSVEDLAGGTYEQFF.

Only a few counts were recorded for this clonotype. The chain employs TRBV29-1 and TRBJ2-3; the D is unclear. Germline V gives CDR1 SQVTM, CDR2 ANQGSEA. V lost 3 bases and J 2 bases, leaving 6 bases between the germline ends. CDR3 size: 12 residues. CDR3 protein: CSVDDNTDTQYF. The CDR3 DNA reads TGCAGCGTTGACGACAACACAGATACGCAGTATTTT.

The CDR3 nucleotides are TGCGCCAGCAGCACGGGACAGGGCCCCTACGAGCAGTACTTC. It encodes CASSTGQGPYEQYF. V usage is TRBV5-1 and J usage is TRBJ2-7; TRBD1 aligns across 9 bases. Germline trimming cut 4 bases from V and 2 bases from J; bases unmatched to any gene: 4. The CDR3 is 14 amino acids. CDR1 SGHRS and CDR2 YFSETQ come from the germline V gene. Full variable domain (rest looked up from reference TRBV5-1 and TRBJ2-7): KAGVTQTPRYLIKTRGQQVTLSCSPISGHRSVSWYQQTPGQGLQFLFEYFSETQRNKGNFPGRFSGRQFSNSRSEMNVSTLELGDSALYLCASSTGQGPYEQYFGPGTRLTVT.

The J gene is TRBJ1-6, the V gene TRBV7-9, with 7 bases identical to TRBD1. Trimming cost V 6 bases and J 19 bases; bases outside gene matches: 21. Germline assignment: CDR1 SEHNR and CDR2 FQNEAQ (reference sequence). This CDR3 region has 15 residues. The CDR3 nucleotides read TGTGCCAGCAGAGGGACAGACGTTAAGCCTCTCCACCTTCACTTT. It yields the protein CASRGTDVKPLHLHF.

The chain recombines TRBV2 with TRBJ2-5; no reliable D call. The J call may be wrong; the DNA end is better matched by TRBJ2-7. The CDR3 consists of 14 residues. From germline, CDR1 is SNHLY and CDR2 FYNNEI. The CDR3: CASRLARGASEQYF. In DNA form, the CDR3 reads TGTGCCAGCAGATTAGCCCGCGGAGCTTCCGAGCAGTACTTC.

The CDR3, as DNA: TGTGCCAGCAGTGGGGGGGCGGGGTCGGACTACGAGCAGTACTTC. It encodes CASSGGAGSDYEQYF. The chain combines TRBV9 with TRBJ2-7, with D maybe TRBD2 (7 bases). Trimming pared 5 bases from V and 3 bases from J, leaving 18 bases between. CDR1 and CDR2 from the germline V gene are SGDLS and YYNGEE. The CDR3 runs to 15 residues. Together with reference TRBV9 and TRBJ2-7, the CDR3 gives the full variable domain: DSGVTQTPKHLITATGQRVTLRCSPRSGDLSVYWYQQSLDQGLQFLIQYYNGEERAKGNILERFSAQQFPDLHSELNLSSLELGDSALYFCASSGGAGSDYEQYFGPGTRLTVT.

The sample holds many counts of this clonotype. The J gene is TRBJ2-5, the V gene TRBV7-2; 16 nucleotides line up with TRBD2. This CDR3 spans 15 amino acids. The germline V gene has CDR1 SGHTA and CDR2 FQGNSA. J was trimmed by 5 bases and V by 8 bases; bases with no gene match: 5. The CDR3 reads CASGTSGGAGETQYF. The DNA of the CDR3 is TGTGCCAGCGGGACTAGCGGGGGGGCCGGGGAGACCCAGTACTTC.

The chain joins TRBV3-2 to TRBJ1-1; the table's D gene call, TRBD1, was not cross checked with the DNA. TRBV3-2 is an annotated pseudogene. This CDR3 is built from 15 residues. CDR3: CASSPQAAMNTEAFF. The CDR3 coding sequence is TGTGCCAGCTCACCACAGGCAGCCATGAACACTGAAGCTTTCTTT.

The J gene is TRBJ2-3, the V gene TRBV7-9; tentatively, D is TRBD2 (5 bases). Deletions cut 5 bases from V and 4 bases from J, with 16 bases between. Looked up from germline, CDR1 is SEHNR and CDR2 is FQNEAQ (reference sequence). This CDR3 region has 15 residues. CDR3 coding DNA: TGTGCCAGCAGCCCCAAAGGGAGAATCTCAGATACGCAGTATTTT. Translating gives CASSPKGRISDTQYF. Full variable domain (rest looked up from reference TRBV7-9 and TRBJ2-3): DTGVSQNPRHKITKRGQNVTFRCDPISEHNRLYWYRQTLGQGPEFLTYFQNEAQLEKSRLLSDRFSAERPKGSFSTLEIQRTEQGDSAMYLCASSPKGRISDTQYFGPGTRLTVL.

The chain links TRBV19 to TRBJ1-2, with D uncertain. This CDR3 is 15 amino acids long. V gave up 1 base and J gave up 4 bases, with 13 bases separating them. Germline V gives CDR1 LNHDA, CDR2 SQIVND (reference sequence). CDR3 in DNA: TGTGCCAGTAGTATAGGGCGAGGACGGACCTATGGCTACACCTTC. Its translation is CASSIGRGRTYGYTF.

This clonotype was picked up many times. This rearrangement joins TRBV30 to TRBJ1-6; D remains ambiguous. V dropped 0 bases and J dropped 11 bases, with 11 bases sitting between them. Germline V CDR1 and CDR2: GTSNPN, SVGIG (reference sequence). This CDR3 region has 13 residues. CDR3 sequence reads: CAWSVQTGTPLHF. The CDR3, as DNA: TGTGCCTGGAGTGTACAGACCGGGACACCCCTCCACTTT.